This entry lists 27 T cell receptor beta chains sequenced from one sample in a study of blood T cells in healthy people across ages. Combining a sample-barcoded 5' primer with a J-beta primer mix, a second PCR ran for 7 to 11 cycles. TCRdb ran MiXCR on the 5' RACE reads and lists one entry per CDR3 protein. Among roughly 680,000 distinct CDR3 sequences, around 50% were seen once, and the ten largest hold approximately 15%. Sample: blood. Receptor source: a woman of 80 years or more in good health.

V usage is TRBV4-2 and J usage is TRBJ2-4, with 12 nucleotides matching TRBD2. The CDR3 length is 20 residues. CDR1 is LGHNA and CDR2 is YNFKEQ in the germline V gene. After removal of 1 base from V and 2 bases from J, the junction contained 12 bases not matched to a gene. The CDR3 sequence is CASSQGASGGAMQSKNIQYF. The CDR3 nucleotides read TGTGCCAGCAGCCAAGGGGCTAGCGGGGGGGCCATGCAATCCAAAAACATTCAGTACTTC.

The chain is built from TRBV20-1 and TRBJ1-6; D is ambiguous. This CDR3 spans 10 amino acids. V shed 3 bases and J shed 14 bases, with 8 bases lying between them. Germline V gives CDR1 DFQATT, CDR2 SNEGSKA (reference sequence). CDR3 DNA: TGCAGTGCTAGCATCCTCACCCTCCACTTT. Amino acid sequence: CSASILTLHF.

This clonotype came up a few times. CDR3 nucleotides: TGTGCCAGCAGCCTTGCGGCTAACTATGGCTACACCTTC. Its protein product is CASSLAANYGYTF. The chain carries TRBV12-3 or TRBV12-4 and TRBJ1-2; D is uncertain. The ends were cut back, 6 bases at V and 0 bases at J, with 8 bases in the middle. CDR3 length: 13 amino acids.

The chain joins TRBV20-1 to TRBJ2-1, with 12 bases aligning to TRBD2. CDR1 is DFQATT, CDR2 SNEGSKA, per germline (reference sequence). The CDR3 consists of 17 residues. Germline trimming cut 2 bases from V and 4 bases from J; bases unmatched to any gene: 9. The CDR3 region has the DNA TGCAGTGCTAGATTGTCTAGCGGGGGGGCACGGTACAATGAGCAGTTCTTC. Its protein product is CSARLSSGGARYNEQFF.

J is TRBJ2-1 and V is TRBV27; D is possibly TRBD1 or TRBD2 (5 bases each). Germline-derived CDR1 and CDR2 are MNHEY and SMNVEV (reference sequence). The CDR3 length is 19 residues. Between the trimmed V and J ends, which lost 1 base and 0 bases, there was a span of 19 bases. The CDR3 region is CASSLLTGGGRSSYNEQFF. Written as DNA, the CDR3 is TGTGCCAGCAGTTTATTAACGGGTGGGGGTCGGAGCTCCTACAATGAGCAGTTCTTC.

This clonotype was detected only once. The V call is TRBV3-1, the J call TRBJ2-2, with 8 bases fitting TRBD1. The CDR3 spans 16 residues. Germline lookup yields CDR1 LGHDT and CDR2 YNNKEL (reference sequence). Trimming removed 2 bases from V and 6 bases from J; junction bases left unmatched: 8. CDR3 sequence: CASSQTGTGRSGELFF. The CDR3 bases are TGTGCCAGCAGCCAAACCGGGACAGGCAGGTCCGGGGAGCTGTTTTTT.

The chain recombines TRBV29-1 with TRBJ2-7, with a weak D call TRBD1 (5 bases). CDR1 SQVTM and CDR2 ANQGSEA come from the germline V gene. V was cut by 4 bases and J by 5 bases, with 18 bases left in between. This CDR3 region has 14 residues. In DNA, the CDR3 is TGCAGCGTTGGGGCCAGGGTGGGTGATAACGAGCAGTACTTC. This codes for CSVGARVGDNEQYF.

This clonotype was counted between two and nine times. The rearrangement uses TRBV20-1 and TRBJ2-2; D gene ambiguous. The ends were cut back, 3 bases at V and 2 bases at J, with 7 bases in the middle. CDR3 length equals 13 residues. Germline V gene sequence: CDR1 DFQATT, CDR2 SNEGSKA (reference sequence). The CDR3 DNA sequence: TGCAGTGCTAGTCGACCAAACACCGGGGAGCTGTTTTTT. Protein product: CSASRPNTGELFF.

V is TRBV27 and J is TRBJ2-3; 11 nucleotides align to TRBD2. Germline lookup yields CDR1 MNHEY and CDR2 SMNVEV (reference sequence). The CDR3 consists of 16 residues. Trimming removed 6 bases from V and 3 bases from J; junction bases left unmatched: 8. The CDR3 loop is CASRPSTSGRTDTQYF. The CDR3 bases are TGTGCCAGCAGGCCTTCTACTAGCGGGAGAACAGATACGCAGTATTTT.

A note on this clonotype: This may stem from a read error, because a much larger clone lies one nucleotide away. This chain connects TRBV14 to TRBJ2-7; D not certain. The last part of the DNA fits TRBJ2-5 better; the J call may be wrong. This CDR3 is built from 15 residues. Germline V lookup: CDR1 SGHDN, CDR2 FVKESK. CDR3 loop: CASSVLNPRAETQYF. The CDR3 bases are TGTGCCAGCAGCGTCCTTAACCCACGGGCAGAGACCCAGTACTTC.

This clonotype occurred a few times. The chain combines TRBV7-6 with TRBJ2-1, with 8 bases fitting TRBD2. The CDR3 totals 12 residues. Germline CDR1 and CDR2: SGHVS and FNYEAQ. The trim removed 1 base at V and 15 bases at J, leaving 5 bases unmatched. Written as DNA, the CDR3 is TGTGCCAGCAGCTTAGAGGGACTAGTACGGTTCTTC. Encoded protein: CASSLEGLVRFF.

This clonotype was recorded a few times. The chain is built from TRBV5-1 and TRBJ2-2, with 8 bases that match TRBD1. Germline-derived CDR1 and CDR2 are SGHRS and YFSETQ. After removal of 1 base from V and 0 bases from J, the junction contained 8 bases not matched to a gene. CDR3 length: 18 residues. The CDR3 loop is CASSLRTGGYSNTGELFF. CDR3 coding DNA: TGCGCCAGCAGCTTGAGAACAGGGGGATATTCGAACACCGGGGAGCTGTTTTTT.

This clonotype was seen more than once but under ten times. The chain has TRBV7-2 and TRBJ2-5; tentatively, D is TRBD1 (5 bases). Germline V gene lookup returns CDR1 SGHTA and CDR2 FQGNSA. The CDR3 consists of 13 residues. The V end was cut by 8 bases, the J end by 11 bases, with 21 bases between. CDR3 in amino acids: CASGSVRANEQYF. The CDR3 DNA reads TGTGCCAGCGGGTCAGTCAGGGCCAATGAGCAGTACTTC.

CDR3 protein: CASSVRGTYGYTF. The CDR3 DNA reads as TGTGCCAGCAGTGTAAGGGGCACCTATGGCTACACCTTC. V and J are TRBV27 and TRBJ1-2; D is possibly TRBD1 (5 bases). Germline CDR1 reads MNHEY; CDR2 reads SMNVEV (reference sequence). The germline V and J ends were trimmed by 5 bases and 4 bases, with 11 bases remaining between them. This CDR3 contains 13 residues.

The chain joins TRBV20-1 to TRBJ2-7, with 7 bases that match TRBD2. This CDR3 is 12 amino acids long. The germline CDR1 and CDR2 sequences are DFQATT and SNEGSKA (reference sequence). After removal of 7 bases from V and 0 bases from J, the junction contained 3 bases not matched to a gene. The chain's CDR3 is CSGLAASYEQYF. The CDR3 DNA reads TGCAGTGGGCTAGCGGCCTCCTACGAGCAGTACTTC.

The chain joins TRBV12-3 or TRBV12-4 to TRBJ2-5; the D gene is possibly TRBD2 (5 bases). Trimming cost V 8 bases and J 0 bases, with 19 bases left between them. The CDR3 loop spans 16 amino acids. CDR3 DNA: TGTGCCAGCGGCCAAGTGCCCGGGATCCACCAAGAGACCCAGTACTTC. As protein: CASGQVPGIHQETQYF.

Concerning this clonotype: A much larger clone lies one base from this, so it may be a read error. The rearrangement joins TRBV9 to TRBJ2-5; the match to TRBD2 covers 7 bases. The CDR3 consists of 17 residues. V was clipped by 0 bases and J by 11 bases; unmatched bases: 19. Germline-derived CDR1 and CDR2 are SGDLS and YYNGEE. The CDR3 DNA reads as TGTGCCAGCAGCGTAGCACCGGGGCGGCGGGAGAACTTTGAGCAGTACTTC. Encoded protein: CASSVAPGRRENFEQYF.

The rearrangement joins TRBV9 to TRBJ2-5; tentative D call: TRBD2 (5 bases). The CDR3 is 15 amino acids. The germline V gene encodes CDR1 SGDLS and CDR2 YYNGEE. The V gene lost 0 bases and the J gene lost 11 bases, with 20 bases spanning the gap. DNA of the CDR3: TGTGCCAGCAGCGTAGACGGGGTCAACTACAATGAGCAGTACTTC. It is translated as CASSVDGVNYNEQYF.

The CDR3 here is CASSHRGIAKNIQYF. For the CDR3, the DNA is TGTGCCAGCAGCCACAGGGGCATAGCCAAAAACATTCAGTACTTC. V usage is TRBV7-2 and J usage is TRBJ2-4; TRBD1 matches 7 bases. Germline V gene sequence: CDR1 SGHTA, CDR2 FQGNSA. J was trimmed by 0 bases and V by 5 bases; bases with no gene match: 4. CDR3 length: 15 amino acids.

As to this clonotype: One end of the junction does not line up with germline, which may come from a read error. This chain links TRBV7-6 with TRBJ1-1; TRBD1 matches at 8 bases. From germline, CDR1 is SGHVS and CDR2 FNYEAQ. The CDR3 is 14 amino acids. The CDR3 nucleotides are TGTGCCAGCGGCTTGGGGACAGGCGGGACTGAAGCTTTCTTT. Translation: CASGLGTGGTEAFF.

As for this clonotype: This sequence may be a read error, since a much larger clone differs from it by one base. V is TRBV28 and J is TRBJ2-6; D uncertain. Germline V CDR1 and CDR2: MDHEN, SYDVKM. The CDR3 is 15 amino acids. V lost 7 bases to trimming and J lost 0 bases, with 10 bases between them. In nucleotides, the CDR3 is TGTGCCAGCATCCCCGTGGGCTCTGGGGCCAACGTCCTGACTTTC. Its translation: CASIPVGSGANVLTF. Using reference TRBV28 and TRBJ2-6 for the parts outside the CDR3, the full variable domain is DVKVTQSSRYLVKRTGEKVFLECVQDMDHENMFWYRQDPGLGLRLIYFSYDVKMKEKGDIPEGYSVSREKKERFSLILESASTNQTSMYLCASIPVGSGANVLTFGAGSRLTVL.

Only one count was recorded for this clonotype. The chain recombines TRBV20-1 with TRBJ1-4; TRBD1 might be the D (5 bases). V gave up 6 bases and J gave up 8 bases, with 19 bases separating them. The CDR3 contains 14 residues. Germline V CDR1 and CDR2: DFQATT, SNEGSKA (reference sequence). The CDR3 DNA sequence: TGCAGTGCACGGACGGTGACAGTACCCGAAAAACTGTTTTTT. Its protein product is CSARTVTVPEKLFF.

The chain links TRBV20-1 to TRBJ1-4; maybe TRBD1 (5 bases). The ends were cut back, 2 bases at V and 3 bases at J, with 13 bases in the middle. The CDR3 length is 15 residues. The germline V gene has CDR1 DFQATT and CDR2 SNEGSKA (reference sequence). The CDR3 region is CSARPPGGSNEKLFF. In nucleotides, the CDR3 is TGCAGTGCTAGACCTCCGGGGGGGTCTAATGAAAAACTGTTTTTT.

The V call is TRBV5-1, the J call TRBJ2-1; 7 nucleotides agree with TRBD2. Per germline, CDR1 SGHRS and CDR2 YFSETQ. The ends lost 2 bases at V and 4 bases at J; junction bases unmatched: 9. The CDR3 covers 16 residues. CDR3 loop: CASSLSGTTEYNEQFF. CDR3 bases: TGCGCCAGCAGCTTATCCGGGACTACTGAGTACAATGAGCAGTTCTTC.

The chain couples TRBV6-2 or TRBV6-3 to TRBJ2-7, with D tentatively TRBD2 (6 bases). V was clipped by 5 bases and J by 4 bases, with 12 bases between them. Germline V gene sequence: CDR1 MNHEY, CDR2 SVGEGT. This CDR3 comprises 13 residues. CDR3 sequence (DNA): TGTGCCAGCAGTGATCCGGGACTGTACGAGCAGTACTTC. Residues: CASSDPGLYEQYF.

V and J are TRBV29-1 and TRBJ1-1, with D perhaps matching TRBD1 (5 bases). CDR1 and CDR2 (germline): SQVTM, ANQGSEA. The CDR3 consists of 12 residues. The CDR3 sequence: CHAKGSNTEAFF. The CDR3 region has the DNA TGCCACGCGAAGGGGTCGAACACTGAAGCTTTCTTT.

The chain employs TRBV3-1 and TRBJ2-7; TRBD1 is a possible D gene (5 bases). V lost 2 bases to trimming and J lost 1 base, with 9 bases between them. This CDR3 has 14 residues. Germline CDR1 is LGHDT and CDR2 is YNNKEL (reference sequence). The DNA for the CDR3 is TGTGCCAGCAGCCAAACGACAGCATCCTACGAGCAGTACTTC. It translates to CASSQTTASYEQYF.